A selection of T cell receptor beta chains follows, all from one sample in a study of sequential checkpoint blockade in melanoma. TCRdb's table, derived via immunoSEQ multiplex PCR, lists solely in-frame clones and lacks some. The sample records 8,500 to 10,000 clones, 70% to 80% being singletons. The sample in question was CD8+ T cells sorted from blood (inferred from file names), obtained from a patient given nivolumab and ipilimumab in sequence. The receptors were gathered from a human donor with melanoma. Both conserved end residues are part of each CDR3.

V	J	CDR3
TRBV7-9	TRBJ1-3	CASSGTGVGNTIYF
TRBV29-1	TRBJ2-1	CSVQGTYLEGYNEQFF
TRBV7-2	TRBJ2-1	CASSLGLVNHNEQFF
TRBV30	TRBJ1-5	CAWSDGQSNQPQHF
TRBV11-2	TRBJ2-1	CASSPGGEGEQFF
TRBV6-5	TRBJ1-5	CASGRTGANQPQHF
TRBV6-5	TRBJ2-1	CASMLEAGIIGEQFF
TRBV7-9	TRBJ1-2	CASSLATSNGYTF
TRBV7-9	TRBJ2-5	CASSLLTVERETQYF
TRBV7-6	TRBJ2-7	CASSRNSGPSYEQYF
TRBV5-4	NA	CASSLLGGGRAYEQYF
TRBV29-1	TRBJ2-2	CSVHAAFTPNTGELFF
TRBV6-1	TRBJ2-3	CASSDGTASTDTQYF
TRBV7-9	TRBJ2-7	CASSPWDRFYEQYF
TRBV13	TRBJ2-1	CASSPGTSGRNEQFF
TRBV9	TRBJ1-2	CASSVDRGGFWGYTF
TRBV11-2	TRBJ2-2	CASSLGPGPNTGELFF
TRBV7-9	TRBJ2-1	CASSFSGSSYNEQFF
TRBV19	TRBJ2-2	CASSIVRTGELFF
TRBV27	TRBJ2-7	CASSLRTGGYEQYF
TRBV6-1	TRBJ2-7	CASSGRGQSYEQYF
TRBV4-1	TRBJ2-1	CASSRNSGTSGYNEQFF
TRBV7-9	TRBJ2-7	CASSSIAGLTYEQYF
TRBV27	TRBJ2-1	CASSLLVAGGHEQFF
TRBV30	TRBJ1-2	CAWSATGGYTF
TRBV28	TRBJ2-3	CASSPWTSGRTSTDTQYF
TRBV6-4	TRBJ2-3	CASSDSASGSGADTQYF
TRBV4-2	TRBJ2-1	CASTDSGLYNEQFF
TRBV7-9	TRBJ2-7	CASSLTSGGYEQYF
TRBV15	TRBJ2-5	CATSDRDYQETQYF
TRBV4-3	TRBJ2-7	CASSRALAGEPYEQYF
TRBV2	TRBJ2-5	CASIQGNGETQYF
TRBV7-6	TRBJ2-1	CASSLNAQSLAGSYNEQFF
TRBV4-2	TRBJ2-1	CASSQEAGGTYNEQFF
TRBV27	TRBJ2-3	CASSFLTSGSTDTQYF
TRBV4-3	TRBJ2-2	CASSQDWRGSTNTGELFF
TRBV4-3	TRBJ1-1	CASNRDRGMNTEAFF
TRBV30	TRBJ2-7	CAWNPGGGGLYEQYF
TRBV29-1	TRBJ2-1	CSVERRDNEQFF
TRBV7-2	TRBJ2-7	CASMSSGSYEQYF
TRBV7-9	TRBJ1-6	CASSSYDRGNSPLHF
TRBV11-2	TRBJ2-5	CASSLLDRGETQYF
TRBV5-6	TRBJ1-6	CASSLASPNSPLHF
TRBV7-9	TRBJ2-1	CASSASGLGGVPNEQFF
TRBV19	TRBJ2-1	CASSNVGGLAGVGSYNEQFF
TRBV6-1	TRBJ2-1	CASSDISGGADEQFF
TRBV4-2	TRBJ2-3	CASSQDEASGTDTQYF
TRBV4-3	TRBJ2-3	CASSQETAGSGGDTQYF
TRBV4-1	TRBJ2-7	CASSQDSGTGALEQYF
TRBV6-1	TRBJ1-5	CASSEGPRGGDQPQHF
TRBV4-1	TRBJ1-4	CASSHTLPVAATNEKLFF
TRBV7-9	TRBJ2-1	CASSLAAGQYNEQFF
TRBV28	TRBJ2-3	CASSMGQESTDTQYF
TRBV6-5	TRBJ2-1	CASNEREYNEQFF